The 13 T cell receptor beta chains given below trace back to one sample, sequenced in a study of early T cells in non-severe SARS-CoV-2 infection. MiXCR, applied by TCRdb to the 5' RACE reads, yields one record per CDR3 protein. The sample lists 40,000 or so distinct CDR3 sequences, around 5.1% occurring once. This specimen was whole blood, taken at baseline. The receptors come from an adult who was a healthcare worker with PCR-confirmed SARS-CoV-2 infection or an uninfected control (not recorded which).

This clonotype has only a few counts. The DNA of the CDR3 is TGTGCCAGCAGAGCACCGGGACAGGGGAGCACCGGGGAGCTGTTTTTT. Translation: CASRAPGQGSTGELFF. The chain is built from TRBV2 and TRBJ2-2, with 10 bases lining up with TRBD1. Losses at the gene ends were 6 bases for V and 4 bases for J; bases not matched to a gene: 8. Germline V gives CDR1 SNHLY, CDR2 FYNNEI. This CDR3 spans 16 amino acids.

V usage is TRBV6-2 or TRBV6-3 and J usage is TRBJ1-4, with D unresolved. V gave up 6 bases and J gave up 8 bases, with 7 bases separating them. CDR3 length equals 11 residues. Germline values: CDR1 MNHEY, CDR2 SVGEGT. CDR3 loop: CASSLVEKLFF. The CDR3 DNA sequence: TGTGCCAGCAGCCTAGTGGAAAAACTGTTTTTT.

In its sample, this clonotype was seen a few times. The CDR3 nucleotides read TGTGCCAGCACCCCTCTAATGGGAGGGCCGAACGAGCAGTACTTC. This encodes CASTPLMGGPNEQYF. This chain links TRBV12-3 or TRBV12-4 with TRBJ2-7, with 7 bases that match TRBD2. The V segment lost 7 bases and the J segment 5 bases; nucleotides outside the gene matches: 14. The CDR3 spans 15 residues.

This clonotype came up many times. The rearrangement uses TRBV5-1 and TRBJ2-1, with a possible D match to TRBD1 (6 bases). The CDR3 sequence is 14 residues long. Per germline, CDR1 SGHRS and CDR2 YFSETQ. Trimming cost V 1 base and J 5 bases, with 10 bases left between them. The CDR3 protein is CASSLTGFHNEQFF. The CDR3 nucleotides are TGCGCCAGCAGCTTGACAGGGTTTCACAATGAGCAGTTCTTC.

There are many counts of this clonotype. This chain joins TRBV29-1 and TRBJ1-2, with a tentative D call TRBD1 (5 bases). The CDR3 has 14 amino acids. The germline V and J ends were trimmed by 5 bases and 6 bases, with 19 bases remaining between them. Germline V gives CDR1 SQVTM, CDR2 ANQGSEA. CDR3 amino acids: CSVTSGGINNGYTF. CDR3 nucleotides: TGCAGCGTTACTTCGGGGGGTATCAATAATGGCTACACCTTC. The whole variable domain, filled in from reference TRBV29-1 and TRBJ1-2, reads SAVISQKPSRDICQRGTSLTIQCQVDSQVTMMFWYRQQPGQSLTLIATANQGSEATYESGFVIDKFPISRPNLTFSTLTVSNMSPEDSSIYLCSVTSGGINNGYTFGSGTRLTVV.

This clonotype was counted a few times. The V call is TRBV6-2 or TRBV6-3, the J call TRBJ2-5; D remains unclear. The CDR3 loop spans 15 amino acids. From germline, CDR1 is MNHEY and CDR2 SVGEGT. The V gene lost 0 bases and the J gene lost 2 bases, with 10 bases spanning the gap. The CDR3 DNA reads as TGTGCCAGCAGTTACTCGACGTATCTACAAGAGACCCAGTACTTC. Protein product: CASSYSTYLQETQYF.

In its sample, this clonotype was seen many times. The V and J genes are TRBV5-4 and TRBJ1-1; unclear D gene. This CDR3 region has 13 residues. Germline V gene data show CDR1 as SGHNT and CDR2 as YYREEE (reference sequence). The germline V and J ends were trimmed by 1 base and 5 bases, with 9 bases remaining between them. CDR3 nucleotides: TGTGCCAGCAGCTTGAGAGGAGGAACTGAAGCTTTCTTT. Translation: CASSLRGGTEAFF. Together with reference TRBV5-4 and TRBJ1-1, the CDR3 gives the full variable domain: ETGVTQSPTHLIKTRGQQVTLRCSSQSGHNTVSWYQQALGQGPQFIFQYYREEENGRGNFPPRFSGLQFPNYSSELNVNALELDDSALYLCASSLRGGTEAFFGQGTRLTVV.

The chain uses TRBV24-1 and TRBJ2-3; 8 bases match TRBD1. This CDR3 contains 12 residues. In germline, CDR1 is KGHDR, CDR2 SFDVKD. V shed 12 bases, J shed 1 base, and the junction held 2 bases outside the gene matches. CDR3 DNA: TGTGCCTCGGGACAGGGCACAGATACGCAGTATTTT. Translating it yields CASGQGTDTQYF.

This clonotype was seen ten or more times. The rearrangement joins TRBV27 to TRBJ1-6; D call uncertain. Germline V gives CDR1 MNHEY, CDR2 SMNVEV (reference sequence). Trimming left V 8 bases short and J 2 bases short, with 13 bases between. The CDR3 runs 15 residues. CDR3 DNA: TGTGCCAGCTATTCCAGAACCCCCTATAATTCACCCCTCCACTTT. As protein: CASYSRTPYNSPLHF.

At least ten counts were recorded for this clonotype. The chain links TRBV13 to TRBJ2-2; 8 positions match TRBD2. V was pared by 0 bases and J by 1 base, with 4 bases of the junction left unmatched. Germline V lookup: CDR1 PRHDT, CDR2 FYEKMQ (reference sequence). This CDR3 has 17 amino acids. The CDR3: CASSLGGAGVNTGELFF. DNA of the CDR3: TGTGCCAGCAGCTTAGGAGGAGCGGGAGTGAACACCGGGGAGCTGTTTTTT.

This clonotype was recorded many times. V usage is TRBV16 and J usage is TRBJ2-7; D might be TRBD1 (5 bases). Germline V lookup: CDR1 KGHSY, CDR2 FQNENV. The CDR3 runs to 15 residues. Deletions cut 2 bases from V and 0 bases from J, with 11 bases between. The CDR3 DNA follows: TGTGCCAGCAGCCAACGGCCCCAGGGCTCCTACGAGCAGTACTTC. Amino acid sequence: CASSQRPQGSYEQYF.

This clonotype has at least ten counts. In DNA, the CDR3 is TGTGCCAGCAGCTTACTAGCGGGGGTGAATGAGCAGTTCTTC. Translating gives CASSLLAGVNEQFF. This chain joins TRBV7-3 and TRBJ2-1; 10 bases align to TRBD2. The V and J ends lost 2 bases and 7 bases, in that order; junction bases with no gene match: 2. Germline loops: CDR1 SGHTA, CDR2 FQGTGA. The CDR3 covers 14 residues. The whole variable domain, remainder taken from reference TRBV7-3 and TRBJ2-1, is GAGVSQTPSNKVTEKGKYVELRCDPISGHTALYWYRQSLGQGPEFLIYFQGTGAADDSGLPNDRFFAVRPEGSVSTLKIQRTERGDSAVYLCASSLLAGVNEQFFGPGTRLTVL.

This clonotype was observed at least ten times. The chain has TRBV6-5 and TRBJ2-6; no clear D. V lost 1 base and J 1 base, leaving 8 bases between the germline ends. Germline V gene sequence: CDR1 MNHEY, CDR2 SVGAGI. The CDR3 covers 16 residues. This CDR3 reads CASSYLGQSGANVLTF. Written as DNA, the CDR3 is TGTGCCAGCAGTTACTTAGGGCAGTCTGGGGCCAACGTCCTGACTTTC.